Reported below is one T cell receptor beta chain. Original analysis: Amplification with reference gene primers provided the estimates of nucleated cell counts. Method: immunoSEQ multiplex PCR; TCRdb's copy keeps in-frame clones and lacks some. V and J calls and clone size follow that table, whereas D and trimming were derived from the DNA. The sample consists of around 70,000 clones, roughly 89% of them appearing once. The data originate from a study of blood T cell repertoires in COVID-19. Study-level background: Whether acute or convalescent, the COVID-19 samples came from the United States, Italy and Spain.

The CDR3 is 19 residues long. Germline V lookup: CDR1 SEHNR, CDR2 FQNEAQ (reference sequence). V gave up 2 bases and J gave up 0 bases, with 19 bases separating them. Sequences were obtained from peripheral blood. The origin of this receptor is a young man with acute or convalescent COVID-19. The chain recombines TRBV7-9 with TRBJ2-2; unclear D gene. The CDR3, as DNA: TGTGCCAGCAGCTTACAGGTCGTGGTCCAGACATCGAACACCGGGGAGCTGTTTTTT. Protein product: CASSLQVVVQTSNTGELFF.